The 4 T cell receptor beta chains presented below share a single source sample, sequenced in a study of graft-versus-host responses after intestinal transplantation. Assay: immunoSEQ multiplex PCR; the TCRdb copy retains only in-frame clones and omits some. The sample consists of tens of thousands of clones, around three quarters of them appearing once. Lymphocytes (intraepithelial and lamina propria) were released by processing the graft tissue. The sequencing here drew on ileum tissue, taken 12 days after intestinal transplant. Receptor source: a human patient who received an intestinal transplant, so some T cells may come from the graft donor.

The table lists this clone with a few counts. The CDR3 DNA is TGCGCCAGCAGCTTGGCCGGGGTGGGGCAGTACTTC. It yields the protein CASSLAGVGQYF. The chain employs TRBV5-1 and TRBJ2-7; tentative D call: TRBD2 (5 bases). Germline V gene data show CDR1 as SGHRS and CDR2 as YFSETQ. V gave up 0 bases and J gave up 9 bases, with 10 bases separating them. The CDR3 contains 12 residues.

The chain links TRBV27 to TRBJ2-7, with D unresolved. This CDR3 spans 11 amino acids. Germline lookup yields CDR1 MNHEY and CDR2 SMNVEV (reference sequence). V lost 4 bases and J 4 bases, leaving 5 bases between the germline ends. The CDR3 DNA reads as TGTGCCAGCAGTTACGGGTACGAGCAGTACTTC. Translated, it gives CASSYGYEQYF.

This sequence joins TRBV28 and TRBJ2-2; the D gene is possibly TRBD2 (6 bases). V was clipped by 6 bases and J by 7 bases, with 15 bases between them. Germline CDR1 MDHEN, CDR2 SYDVKM. CDR3 length: 14 amino acids. CDR3 DNA: TGTGCCAGCAGCCCGGGGGTGGATGGCGGGGAGCTGTTTTTT. Translation: CASSPGVDGGELFF.

The CDR3 here is CATSRLAGNHRELFF. The DNA of the CDR3 is TGTGCCACCTCACGACTAGCGGGGAACCACCGGGAGCTGTTTTTT. This rearrangement joins TRBV19 to TRBJ2-2, with 11 bases matching TRBD2. Germline V gene data show CDR1 as LNHDA and CDR2 as SQIVND (reference sequence). This CDR3 region has 15 residues. The V and J ends lost 10 bases and 9 bases, in that order; junction bases with no gene match: 13.